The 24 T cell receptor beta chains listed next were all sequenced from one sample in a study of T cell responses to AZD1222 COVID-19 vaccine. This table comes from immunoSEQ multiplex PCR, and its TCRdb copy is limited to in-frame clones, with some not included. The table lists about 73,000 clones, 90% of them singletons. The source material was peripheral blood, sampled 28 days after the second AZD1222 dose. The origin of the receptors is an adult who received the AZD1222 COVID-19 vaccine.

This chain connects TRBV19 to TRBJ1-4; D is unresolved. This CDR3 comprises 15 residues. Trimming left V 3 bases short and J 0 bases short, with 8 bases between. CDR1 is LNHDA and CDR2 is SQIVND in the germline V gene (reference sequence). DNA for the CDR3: TGTGCCAGTAGTATTAATGCAGCAACTAATGAAAAACTGTTTTTT. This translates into CASSINAATNEKLFF. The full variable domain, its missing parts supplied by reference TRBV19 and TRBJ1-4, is DGGITQSPKYLFRKEGQNVTLSCEQNLNHDAMYWYRQDPGQGLRLIYYSQIVNDFQKGDIAEGYSVSREKKESFPLTVTSAQKNPTAFYLCASSINAATNEKLFFGSGTQLSVL.

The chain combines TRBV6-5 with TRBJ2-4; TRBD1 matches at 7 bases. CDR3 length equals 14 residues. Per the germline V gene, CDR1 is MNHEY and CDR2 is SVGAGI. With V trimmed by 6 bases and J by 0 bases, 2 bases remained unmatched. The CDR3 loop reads CASSRDRAKNIQYF. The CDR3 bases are TGTGCCAGCAGCCGGGACAGAGCCAAAAACATTCAGTACTTC.

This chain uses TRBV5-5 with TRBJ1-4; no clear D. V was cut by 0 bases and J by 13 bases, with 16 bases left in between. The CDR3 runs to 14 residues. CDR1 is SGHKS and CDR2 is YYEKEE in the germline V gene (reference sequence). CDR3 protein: CASSLEQSLDGLFF. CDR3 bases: TGTGCCAGCAGCTTGGAGCAGTCTCTGGATGGACTGTTTTTT.

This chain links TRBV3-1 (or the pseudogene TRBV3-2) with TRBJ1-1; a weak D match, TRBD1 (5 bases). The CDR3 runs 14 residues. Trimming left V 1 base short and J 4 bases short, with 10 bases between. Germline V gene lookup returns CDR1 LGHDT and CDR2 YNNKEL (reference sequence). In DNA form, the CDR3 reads TGTGCCAGCAGCCAAGTCCTAGGGACCACTGAAGCTTTCTTT. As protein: CASSQVLGTTEAFF.

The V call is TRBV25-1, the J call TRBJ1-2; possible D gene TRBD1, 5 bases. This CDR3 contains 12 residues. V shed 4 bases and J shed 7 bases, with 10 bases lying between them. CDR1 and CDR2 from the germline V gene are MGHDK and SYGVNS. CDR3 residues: CASSGGFRGYTF. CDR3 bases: TGTGCCAGCAGTGGGGGGTTTCGTGGCTACACCTTC.

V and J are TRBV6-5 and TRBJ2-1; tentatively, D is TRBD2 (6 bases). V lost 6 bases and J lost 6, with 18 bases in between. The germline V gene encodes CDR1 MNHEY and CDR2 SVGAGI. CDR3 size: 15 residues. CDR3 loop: CASSQGLPLVNEQFF. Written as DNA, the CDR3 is TGTGCCAGCAGCCAGGGACTCCCCCTGGTCAATGAGCAGTTCTTC.

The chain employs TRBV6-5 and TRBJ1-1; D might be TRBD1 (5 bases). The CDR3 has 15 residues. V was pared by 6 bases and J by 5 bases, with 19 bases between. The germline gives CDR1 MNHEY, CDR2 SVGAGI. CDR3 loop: CASRRGSRAETEAFF. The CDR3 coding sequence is TGTGCCAGCAGACGAGGCTCCAGGGCCGAGACTGAAGCTTTCTTT.

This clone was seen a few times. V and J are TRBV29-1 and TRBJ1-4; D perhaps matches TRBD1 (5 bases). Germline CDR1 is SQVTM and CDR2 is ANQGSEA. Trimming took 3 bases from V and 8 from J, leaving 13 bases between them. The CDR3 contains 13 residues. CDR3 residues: CSVDEQEGEKLFF. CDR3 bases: TGCAGCGTTGATGAACAGGAGGGGGAAAAACTGTTTTTT.

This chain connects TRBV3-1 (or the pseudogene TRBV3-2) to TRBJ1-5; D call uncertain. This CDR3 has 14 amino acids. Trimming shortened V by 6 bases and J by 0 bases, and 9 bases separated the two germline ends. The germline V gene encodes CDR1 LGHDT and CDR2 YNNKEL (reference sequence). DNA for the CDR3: TGTGCCAGCAGTCGCAGTTTTAGCAATCAGCCCCAGCATTTT. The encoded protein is CASSRSFSNQPQHF.

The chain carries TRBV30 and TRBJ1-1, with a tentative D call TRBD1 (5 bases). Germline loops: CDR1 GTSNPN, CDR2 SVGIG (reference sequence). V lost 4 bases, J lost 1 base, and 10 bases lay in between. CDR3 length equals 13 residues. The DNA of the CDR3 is TGTGCCTGGACTTTAGACAGGAACACTGAAGCTTTCTTT. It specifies CAWTLDRNTEAFF.

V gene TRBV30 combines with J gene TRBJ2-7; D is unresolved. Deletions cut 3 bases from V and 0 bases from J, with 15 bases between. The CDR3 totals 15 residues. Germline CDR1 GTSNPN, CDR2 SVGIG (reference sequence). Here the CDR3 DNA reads TGTGCCTGGAGATTGACAACAAAGGGCTCCTACGAGCAGTACTTC. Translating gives CAWRLTTKGSYEQYF.

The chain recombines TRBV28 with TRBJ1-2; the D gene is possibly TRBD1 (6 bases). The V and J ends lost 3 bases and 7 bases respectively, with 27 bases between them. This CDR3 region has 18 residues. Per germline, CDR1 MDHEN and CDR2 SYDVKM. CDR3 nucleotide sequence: TGTGCCAGCAGTTTTCTCAGCAGGAGCAGGGGAGTCGTCGGTGGCTACACCTTC. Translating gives CASSFLSRSRGVVGGYTF.

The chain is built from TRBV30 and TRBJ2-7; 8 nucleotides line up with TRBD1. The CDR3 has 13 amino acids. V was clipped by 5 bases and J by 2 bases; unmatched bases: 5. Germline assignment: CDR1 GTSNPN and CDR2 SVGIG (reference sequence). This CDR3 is CAWYGQGAYEQYF. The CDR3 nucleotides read TGTGCCTGGTATGGACAGGGCGCCTACGAGCAGTACTTC.

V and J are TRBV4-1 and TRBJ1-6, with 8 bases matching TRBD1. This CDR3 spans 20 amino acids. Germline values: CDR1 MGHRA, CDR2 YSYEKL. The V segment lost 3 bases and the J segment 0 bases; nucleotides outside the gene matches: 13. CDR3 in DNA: TGCGCCAGCAGCCAGGGGACAGGAAGACTCACTAGCTCCTATAATTCACCCCTCCACTTT. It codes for CASSQGTGRLTSSYNSPLHF.

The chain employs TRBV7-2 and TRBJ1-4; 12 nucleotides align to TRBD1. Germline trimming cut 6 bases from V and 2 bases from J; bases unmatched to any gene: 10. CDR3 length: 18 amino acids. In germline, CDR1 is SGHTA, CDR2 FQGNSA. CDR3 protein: CASSRTGTGGWTNEKLFF. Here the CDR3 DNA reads TGTGCCAGCAGTCGTACCGGGACAGGGGGCTGGACTAATGAAAAACTGTTTTTT.

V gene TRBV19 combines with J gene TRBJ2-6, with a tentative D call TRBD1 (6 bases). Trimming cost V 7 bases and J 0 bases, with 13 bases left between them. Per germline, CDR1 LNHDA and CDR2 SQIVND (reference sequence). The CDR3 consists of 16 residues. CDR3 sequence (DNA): TGTGCCAGTATGCAGGGGTTAAGCTCTGGGGCCAACGTCCTGACTTTC. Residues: CASMQGLSSGANVLTF.

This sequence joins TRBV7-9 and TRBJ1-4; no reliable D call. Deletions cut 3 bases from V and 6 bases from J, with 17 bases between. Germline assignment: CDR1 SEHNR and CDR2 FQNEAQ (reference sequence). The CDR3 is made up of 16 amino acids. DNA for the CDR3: TGTGCCAGCAGCTTCCCCTCAGGCAGGTGGGATGAAAAACTGTTTTTT. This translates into CASSFPSGRWDEKLFF. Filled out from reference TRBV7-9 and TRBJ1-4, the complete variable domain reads DTGVSQNPRHKITKRGQNVTFRCDPISEHNRLYWYRQTLGQGPEFLTYFQNEAQLEKSRLLSDRFSAERPKGSFSTLEIQRTEQGDSAMYLCASSFPSGRWDEKLFFGSGTQLSVL.

CDR3 in DNA: TGTGCCAGCAGTTTCCCCGGGGGCGCGTATGGCTACACCTTC. Its translation: CASSFPGGAYGYTF. The rearrangement uses TRBV28 and TRBJ1-2, with D perhaps TRBD1 (6 bases). This CDR3 is built from 14 residues. V was pared by 3 bases and J by 5 bases, with 13 bases between. Germline loops: CDR1 MDHEN, CDR2 SYDVKM.

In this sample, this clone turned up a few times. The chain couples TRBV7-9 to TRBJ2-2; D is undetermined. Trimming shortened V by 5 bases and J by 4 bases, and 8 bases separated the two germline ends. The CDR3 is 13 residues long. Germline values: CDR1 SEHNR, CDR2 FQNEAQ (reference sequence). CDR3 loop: CASSAWGTGELFF. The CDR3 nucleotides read TGTGCCAGCAGCGCTTGGGGCACCGGGGAGCTGTTTTTT.

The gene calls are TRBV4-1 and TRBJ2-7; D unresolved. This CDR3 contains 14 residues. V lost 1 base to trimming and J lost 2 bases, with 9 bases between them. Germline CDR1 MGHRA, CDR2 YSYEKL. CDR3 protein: CASSQAGPPYEQYF. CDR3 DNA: TGCGCCAGCAGCCAAGCCGGGCCACCCTACGAGCAGTACTTC.

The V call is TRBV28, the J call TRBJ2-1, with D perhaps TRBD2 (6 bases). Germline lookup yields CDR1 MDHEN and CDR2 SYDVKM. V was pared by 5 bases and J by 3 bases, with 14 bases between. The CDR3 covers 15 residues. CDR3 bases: TGTGCCAGCAGTCACGGGGGTGCGGGCTACAATGAGCAGTTCTTC. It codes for CASSHGGAGYNEQFF. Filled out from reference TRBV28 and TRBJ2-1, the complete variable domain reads DVKVTQSSRYLVKRTGEKVFLECVQDMDHENMFWYRQDPGLGLRLIYFSYDVKMKEKGDIPEGYSVSREKKERFSLILESASTNQTSMYLCASSHGGAGYNEQFFGPGTRLTVL.

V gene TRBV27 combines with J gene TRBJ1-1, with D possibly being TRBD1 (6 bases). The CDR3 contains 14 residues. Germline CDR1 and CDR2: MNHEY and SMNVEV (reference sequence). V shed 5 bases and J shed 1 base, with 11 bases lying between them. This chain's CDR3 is CASSSPGQNTEAFF. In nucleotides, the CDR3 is TGTGCCAGCAGTAGTCCGGGACAGAACACTGAAGCTTTCTTT.

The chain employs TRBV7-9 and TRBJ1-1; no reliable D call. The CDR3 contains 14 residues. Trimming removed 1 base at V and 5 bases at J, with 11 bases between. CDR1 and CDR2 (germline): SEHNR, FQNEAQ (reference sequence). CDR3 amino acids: CASSLGRLGTEAFF. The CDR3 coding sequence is TGTGCCAGCAGCTTAGGCAGGTTGGGAACTGAAGCTTTCTTT.

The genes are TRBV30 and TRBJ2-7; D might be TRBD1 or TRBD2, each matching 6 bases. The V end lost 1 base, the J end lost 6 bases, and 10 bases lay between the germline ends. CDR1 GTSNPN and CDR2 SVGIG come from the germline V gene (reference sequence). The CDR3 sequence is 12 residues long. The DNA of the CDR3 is TGTGCCTGGAGTGGGGGGGCTATCGAGCAGTACTTC. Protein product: CAWSGGAIEQYF.